Each of the 27 T cell receptor beta chains below was sequenced from the same sample in a study of T cells in Graves' hyperthyroidism and ophthalmopathy. Amplified TCR beta CDR3 regions came from RNA transcripts. First-round RT-PCR of the TCR CDR3 relied on the HTBI primer set. TCRdb re-called the multiplex PCR reads through MiXCR, storing one row per CDR3 protein. The repertoire consists of 490,000 or so distinct CDR3 sequences, with less than 25% occurring once and the leading ten covering approximately 49%. The sequenced material came from blood. These receptors originate from a woman in her seventies with Graves' ophthalmopathy.

In this sample, this clonotype turned up a few times. A read error is possible here, since a much larger clone lies one base away. The chain links TRBV28 to TRBJ1-1; D unresolved. CDR3 length: 13 residues. Trimming pared 1 base from V and 7 bases from J, leaving 10 bases between. Germline values: CDR1 MDHEN, CDR2 SYDVKM. As DNA, the CDR3 is TGTGCCAGCAGTTTATATCGCCTGATTGAAGCTTTCTTT. It specifies CASSLYRLIEAFF.

In this sample, this clonotype turned up a few times. V usage is TRBV28 and J usage is TRBJ1-5, with TRBD1 matching 9 bases. This CDR3 is 13 amino acids long. V shed 7 bases, J shed 8 bases, and the junction held 6 bases outside the gene matches. CDR1 is MDHEN and CDR2 is SYDVKM in the germline V gene. CDR3 sequence: CASTTGGQEPQHF. CDR3 DNA: TGTGCCAGCACGACAGGGGGGCAGGAGCCCCAGCATTTT. Full variable domain (rest looked up from reference TRBV28 and TRBJ1-5): DVKVTQSSRYLVKRTGEKVFLECVQDMDHENMFWYRQDPGLGLRLIYFSYDVKMKEKGDIPEGYSVSREKKERFSLILESASTNQTSMYLCASTTGGQEPQHFGDGTRLSIL.

This clonotype has at least ten counts. V is TRBV24-1 and J is TRBJ1-5, with D uncertain. V gave up 4 bases and J gave up 2 bases, with 8 bases separating them. The CDR3 spans 14 residues. CDR1 is KGHDR and CDR2 is SFDVKD in the germline V gene. CDR3 sequence (DNA): TGTGCCACCAGTGACTCTATAGGCAATCAGCCCCAGCATTTT. Translating gives CATSDSIGNQPQHF.

The chain is built from TRBV18 and TRBJ2-7; 8 bases are shared with TRBD2. CDR1 is KGHSH and CDR2 is LQKENI in the germline V gene. The CDR3 has 16 amino acids. J was trimmed by 2 bases and V by 3 bases; bases with no gene match: 9. CDR3 region: CASSPPGVAGTYEQYF. In nucleotides, the CDR3 is TGTGCCAGCTCACCTCCTGGTGTAGCGGGGACCTACGAGCAGTACTTC.

Comments on this clonotype: This may come from a read error, since a much larger clone is one base off. The J gene is TRBJ2-1, the V gene TRBV28; tentatively, D is TRBD2 (5 bases). The J call may be faulty, since TRBJ2-7 better matches the DNA end. The germline V gene has CDR1 MDHEN and CDR2 SYDVKM. The CDR3 covers 16 residues. The CDR3 loop is CASSSVALSSYNEQYF. The DNA of the CDR3 is TGTGCCAGCAGTTCCGTAGCGCTAAGCTCCTACAATGAGCAGTACTTC.

Many counts were recorded for this clonotype. This chain links TRBV28 with TRBJ2-6; D gene uncertain. The germline V gene encodes CDR1 MDHEN and CDR2 SYDVKM. The V end was cut by 7 bases, the J end by 0 bases, with 4 bases between. The CDR3 contains 13 residues. CDR3: CASITSGANVLTF. CDR3 sequence (DNA): TGTGCCAGCATTACCTCTGGGGCCAACGTCCTGACTTTC.

In this sample, this clonotype turned up many times. The V and J genes are TRBV19 and TRBJ1-5; D gene unclear. Germline CDR1 LNHDA, CDR2 SQIVND (reference sequence). CDR3 length: 13 amino acids. V lost 3 bases and J lost 0, with 3 bases in between. CDR3 DNA: TGTGCCAGTAGTATTAGTAGCAATCAGCCCCAGCATTTT. Translation gives CASSISSNQPQHF.

The rearrangement uses TRBV2 and TRBJ2-3; 8 bases agree with TRBD2. The CDR3 has 15 amino acids. V lost 5 bases, J lost 0 bases, and 4 bases stayed unmatched. Germline CDR1 SNHLY, CDR2 FYNNEI. The CDR3 loop is CASSRLAFSTDTQYF. The CDR3 DNA is TGTGCCAGCAGTCGACTAGCGTTTAGCACAGATACGCAGTATTTT.

This clonotype was seen ten or more times. The chain links TRBV5-1 to TRBJ1-1; D not resolved. With 0 bases removed from V and 5 bases from J, the gap between germline ends came to 5 bases. In germline, CDR1 is SGHRS, CDR2 YFSETQ. The CDR3 totals 12 residues. The CDR3 nucleotides are TGCGCCAGCAGCTTGGGACGAACTGAAGCTTTCTTT. Translating gives CASSLGRTEAFF.

The chain combines TRBV3-1 with TRBJ1-2, with D unclear. The CDR3 consists of 13 residues. The germline CDR1 and CDR2 sequences are LGHDT and YNNKEL (reference sequence). Trimming cost V 1 base and J 6 bases, with 9 bases left between them. CDR3 DNA: TGTGCCAGCAGCCAAGGGGTGGCCAATGGCTACACCTTC. It specifies CASSQGVANGYTF.

The chain carries TRBV13 and TRBJ2-7, with D hard to call. Per the germline V gene, CDR1 is PRHDT and CDR2 is FYEKMQ (reference sequence). The CDR3 totals 16 residues. The ends were cut back, 5 bases at V and 2 bases at J, with 19 bases in the middle. The CDR3 spells CASSLRLSPNPYEQYF. In nucleotides, the CDR3 is TGTGCCAGCAGCCTCCGACTCAGCCCCAATCCCTACGAGCAGTACTTC.

The sample holds many counts of this clonotype. The chain employs TRBV7-9 and TRBJ2-3; the match to TRBD2 covers 8 bases. The V and J ends lost 5 bases and 2 bases, in that order; junction bases with no gene match: 9. The CDR3 loop spans 16 amino acids. Germline V lookup: CDR1 SEHNR, CDR2 FQNEAQ (reference sequence). CDR3 protein: CASSVTTSAYTDTQYF. DNA of the CDR3: TGTGCCAGCAGCGTCACGACTAGCGCCTACACAGATACGCAGTATTTT.

This chain joins TRBV30 and TRBJ1-4; unclear D gene. Trimming removed 7 bases from V and 5 bases from J, with 14 bases in between. The CDR3 consists of 13 residues. Germline V gives CDR1 GTSNPN, CDR2 SVGIG (reference sequence). The DNA for the CDR3 is TGTGCCTACCACGACACCTTAAATGAAAAACTGTTTTTT. It yields the protein CAYHDTLNEKLFF.

The chain carries TRBV19 and TRBJ2-1, with D uncertain. This CDR3 comprises 14 residues. V lost 7 bases and J 3 bases, leaving 13 bases between the germline ends. CDR1 is LNHDA, CDR2 SQIVND, per germline (reference sequence). The CDR3 DNA follows: TGTGCCAGTAAGGAGACGCCGAGCTACAATGAGCAGTTCTTC. Amino acids: CASKETPSYNEQFF.

Ten or more counts support this clonotype. The chain uses TRBV6-1 and TRBJ2-1; 13 positions match TRBD2. V lost 5 bases and J lost 6; bases outside the gene matches: 16. Germline V lookup: CDR1 MNHNS, CDR2 SASEGT. The CDR3 has 19 residues. CDR3 in amino acids: CASSLSGLAGPGRVNEQFF. CDR3 bases: TGTGCCAGCAGTTTATCGGGACTAGCGGGACCGGGCCGGGTCAATGAGCAGTTCTTC.

The chain carries TRBV6-2 or TRBV6-3 and TRBJ2-1; D uncertain. Germline CDR1 MNHEY, CDR2 SVGEGT. The CDR3 has 15 residues. V lost 5 bases and J 0 bases, leaving 11 bases between the germline ends. CDR3: CASSEPYGSYNEQFF. DNA of the CDR3: TGTGCCAGCAGTGAACCATATGGCTCCTACAATGAGCAGTTCTTC.

V usage is TRBV12-3 or TRBV12-4 and J usage is TRBJ2-7; D tentatively fits TRBD1 or TRBD2 (7 bases each). This CDR3 is built from 15 residues. Trimming left V 3 bases short and J 5 bases short, with 17 bases between. CDR3 protein: CASSFSGKGANEQYF. CDR3 DNA sequence: TGTGCCAGCAGTTTCAGCGGGAAGGGGGCGAACGAGCAGTACTTC.

This clonotype was counted ten times or more. This rearrangement joins TRBV6-5 to TRBJ2-5, with D possibly matching TRBD1 (6 bases). The V end lost 3 bases, the J end lost 2 bases, and 10 bases lay between the germline ends. Germline CDR1 is MNHEY and CDR2 is SVGAGI. CDR3 length equals 14 residues. CDR3 in amino acids: CASSYGQGQETQYF. CDR3 in DNA: TGTGCCAGCAGTTATGGTCAGGGGCAAGAGACCCAGTACTTC.

V gene TRBV25-1 combines with J gene TRBJ2-1; TRBD2 matches 9 bases. The CDR3 sequence is 19 residues long. The V gene end was trimmed by 0 bases and the J gene end by 0 bases; junction bases not matched to a gene: 9. Per the germline V gene, CDR1 is MGHDK and CDR2 is SYGVNS. CDR3 nucleotide sequence: TGTGCCAGCAGTGAATATCCTAGCGGGATAACAAGCTCCTACAATGAGCAGTTCTTC. Amino acids: CASSEYPSGITSSYNEQFF.

Many counts were recorded for this clonotype. In nucleotides, the CDR3 is TGCAGTGCTAGAGTTGGGAGCTCCTACAATGAGCAGTTCTTC. This gives the protein CSARVGSSYNEQFF. The genes are TRBV20-1 and TRBJ2-1; TRBD2 might be the D (5 bases). CDR1 and CDR2 (germline): DFQATT, SNEGSKA (reference sequence). V was cut by 1 base and J by 0 bases, with 7 bases left in between. This CDR3 comprises 14 residues.

This clonotype was observed a few times. The chain combines TRBV7-3 with TRBJ1-1; 10 bases match TRBD1. V shed 4 bases and J 3 bases; nucleotides not matched to a gene: 5. This CDR3 is built from 15 residues. Per the germline V gene, CDR1 is SGHTA and CDR2 is FQGTGA. CDR3 sequence (DNA): TGTGCCAGCAGCTCACACGGGACAGGGGACACTGAAGCTTTCTTT. It encodes CASSSHGTGDTEAFF.

In the case of this clonotype: The junction departs from the called germline gene at one end, perhaps through a read error. CDR3 nucleotide sequence: TGTGCCACCAGTTTAGGGCAACCGGGGCCCCAGCATTTT. It translates to CATSLGQPGPQHF. The chain has TRBV12-3 or TRBV12-4 and TRBJ1-5; D is undetermined. The CDR3 totals 13 residues.

The V gene is TRBV30, the J gene TRBJ1-4; D is perhaps TRBD1 (5 bases). V lost 3 bases, J lost 5 bases, and 16 bases lay in between. CDR1 GTSNPN and CDR2 SVGIG come from the germline V gene (reference sequence). The CDR3 covers 15 residues. The CDR3 loop reads CAWSAETGRNEKLFF. Here the CDR3 DNA reads TGTGCCTGGAGCGCCGAGACGGGGCGGAATGAAAAACTGTTTTTT.

This chain's CDR3 is CSARVRPSNTIYF. Written as DNA, the CDR3 is TGCAGTGCTAGAGTCCGTCCAAGTAACACCATATATTTT. The chain couples TRBV20-1 to TRBJ1-3; D unclear. V gave up 1 base and J gave up 7 bases, with 11 bases separating them. The length of the CDR3 is 13 residues. Looked up from germline, CDR1 is DFQATT and CDR2 is SNEGSKA (reference sequence).

This clonotype was counted a few times. This chain connects TRBV15 to TRBJ2-1, with D maybe TRBD2 (7 bases). Germline CDR1 LNHNV, CDR2 YYDKDF (reference sequence). The ends were cut back, 1 base at V and 13 bases at J, with 14 bases in the middle. The CDR3 is made up of 13 amino acids. The CDR3 nucleotides are TGTGCCACCAGCAGAGCAAACCGGGGGGCTCAGTTCTTC. This translates into CATSRANRGAQFF.

The J gene is TRBJ1-4, the V gene TRBV15; D is perhaps TRBD1 (6 bases). The V and J ends lost 5 bases and 4 bases respectively, with 17 bases between them. Germline V gives CDR1 LNHNV, CDR2 YYDKDF (reference sequence). The CDR3 is made up of 16 amino acids. The CDR3 DNA reads TGTGCCACCAGCCGAGCCGAGCAGGGGTTTAATGAAAAACTGTTTTTT. Translating gives CATSRAEQGFNEKLFF. Based on the CDR3 plus reference TRBV15 and TRBJ1-4, the full variable domain is DAMVIQNPRYQVTQFGKPVTLSCSQTLNHNVMYWYQQKSSQAPKLLFHYYDKDFNNEADTPDNFQSRRPNTSFCFLDIRSPGLGDTAMYLCATSRAEQGFNEKLFFGSGTQLSVL.

This clonotype was found many times. This sequence joins TRBV2 and TRBJ2-2; TRBD1 or TRBD2 may be the D gene (5 bases each). This CDR3 has 14 residues. Germline lookup yields CDR1 SNHLY and CDR2 FYNNEI. Trimming shortened V by 3 bases and J by 7 bases, and 12 bases separated the two germline ends. CDR3 region: CASSDQGRGGELFF. The DNA for the CDR3 is TGTGCCAGCAGTGACCAGGGACGGGGCGGGGAGCTGTTTTTT. The complete variable domain, with remaining parts taken from reference TRBV2 and TRBJ2-2, reads EPEVTQTPSHQVTQMGQEVILRCVPISNHLYFYWYRQILGQKVEFLVSFYNNEISEKSEIFDDQFSVERPDGSNFTLKIRSTKLEDSAMYFCASSDQGRGGELFFGEGSRLTVL.